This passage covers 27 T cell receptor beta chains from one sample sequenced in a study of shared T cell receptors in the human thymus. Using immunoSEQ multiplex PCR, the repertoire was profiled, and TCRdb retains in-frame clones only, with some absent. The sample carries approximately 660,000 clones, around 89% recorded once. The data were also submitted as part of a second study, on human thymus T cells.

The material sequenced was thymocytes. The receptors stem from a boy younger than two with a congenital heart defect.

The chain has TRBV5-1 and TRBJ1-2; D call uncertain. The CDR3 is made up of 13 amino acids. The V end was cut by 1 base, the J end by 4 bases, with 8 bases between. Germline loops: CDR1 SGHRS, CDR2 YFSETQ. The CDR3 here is CASSLSVFYGYTF. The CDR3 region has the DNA TGCGCCAGCAGCTTGTCTGTTTTCTATGGCTACACCTTC. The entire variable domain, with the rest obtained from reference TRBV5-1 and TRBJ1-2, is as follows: KAGVTQTPRYLIKTRGQQVTLSCSPISGHRSVSWYQQTPGQGLQFLFEYFSETQRNKGNFPGRFSGRQFSNSRSEMNVSTLELGDSALYLCASSLSVFYGYTFGSGTRLTVV.

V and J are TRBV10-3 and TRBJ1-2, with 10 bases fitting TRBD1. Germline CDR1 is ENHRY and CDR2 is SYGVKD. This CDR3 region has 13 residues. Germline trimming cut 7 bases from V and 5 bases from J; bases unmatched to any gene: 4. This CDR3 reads CAITRTGGYGYTF. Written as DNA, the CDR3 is TGTGCCATCACCAGGACAGGGGGTTATGGCTACACCTTC.

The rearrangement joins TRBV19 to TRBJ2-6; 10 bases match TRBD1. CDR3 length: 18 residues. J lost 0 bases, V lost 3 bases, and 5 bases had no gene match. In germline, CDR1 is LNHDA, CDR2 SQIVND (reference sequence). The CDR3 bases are TGTGCCAGTAGTATCCGACAGGGGGCCCTCTCTGGGGCCAACGTCCTGACTTTC. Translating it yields CASSIRQGALSGANVLTF.

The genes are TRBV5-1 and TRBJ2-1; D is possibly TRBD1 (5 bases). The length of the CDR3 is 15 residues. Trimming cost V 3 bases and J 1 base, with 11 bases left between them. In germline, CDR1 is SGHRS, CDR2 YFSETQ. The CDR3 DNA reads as TGCGCCAGCAGCTGGCGGCAGGGTTCCTACAATGAGCAGTTCTTC. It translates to CASSWRQGSYNEQFF.

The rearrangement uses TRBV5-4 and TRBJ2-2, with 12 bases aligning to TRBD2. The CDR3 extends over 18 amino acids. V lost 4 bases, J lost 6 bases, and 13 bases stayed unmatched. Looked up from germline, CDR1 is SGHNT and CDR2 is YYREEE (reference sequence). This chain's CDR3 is CASSQLAGGPRVPGELFF. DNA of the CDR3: TGTGCCAGCAGCCAGCTAGCGGGAGGGCCTCGGGTTCCCGGGGAGCTGTTTTTT.

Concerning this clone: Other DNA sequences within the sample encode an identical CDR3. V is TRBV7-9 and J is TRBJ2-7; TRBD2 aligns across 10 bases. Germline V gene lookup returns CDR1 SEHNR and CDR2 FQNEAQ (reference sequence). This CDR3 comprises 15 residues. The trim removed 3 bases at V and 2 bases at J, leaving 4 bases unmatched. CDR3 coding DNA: TGTGCCAGCAGCTTGGGACTAGCGAGTCCCTACGAGCAGTACTTC. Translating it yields CASSLGLASPYEQYF. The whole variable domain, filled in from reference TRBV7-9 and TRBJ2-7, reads DTGVSQNPRHKITKRGQNVTFRCDPISEHNRLYWYRQTLGQGPEFLTYFQNEAQLEKSRLLSDRFSAERPKGSFSTLEIQRTEQGDSAMYLCASSLGLASPYEQYFGPGTRLTVT.

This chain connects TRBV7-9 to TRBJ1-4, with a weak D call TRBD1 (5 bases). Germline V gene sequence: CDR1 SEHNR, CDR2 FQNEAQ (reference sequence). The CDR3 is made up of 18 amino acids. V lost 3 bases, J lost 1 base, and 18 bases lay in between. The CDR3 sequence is CASSFRQGPRRTNEKLFF. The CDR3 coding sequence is TGTGCCAGCAGCTTCCGTCAGGGTCCAAGGAGAACTAATGAAAAACTGTTTTTT.

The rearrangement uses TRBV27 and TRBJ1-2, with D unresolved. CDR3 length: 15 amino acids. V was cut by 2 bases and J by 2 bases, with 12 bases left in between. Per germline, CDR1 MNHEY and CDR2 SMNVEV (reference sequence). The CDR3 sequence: CASSLNRTKNYGYTF. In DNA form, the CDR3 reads TGTGCCAGCAGTTTAAATCGGACTAAAAACTATGGCTACACCTTC.

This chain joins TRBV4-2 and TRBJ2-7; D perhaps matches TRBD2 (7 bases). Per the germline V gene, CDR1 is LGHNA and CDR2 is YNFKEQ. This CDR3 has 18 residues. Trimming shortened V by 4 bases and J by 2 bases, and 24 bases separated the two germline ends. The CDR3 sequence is CASSPSQLGGETPYEQYF. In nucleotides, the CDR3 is TGTGCCAGCAGCCCATCACAGCTAGGGGGGGAGACCCCCTACGAGCAGTACTTC.

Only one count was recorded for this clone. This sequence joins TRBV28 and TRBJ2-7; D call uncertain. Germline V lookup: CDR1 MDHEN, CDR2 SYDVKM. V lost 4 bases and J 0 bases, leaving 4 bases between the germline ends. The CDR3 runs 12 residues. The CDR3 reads CASSWSSYEQYF. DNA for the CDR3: TGTGCCAGCAGTTGGAGCTCCTACGAGCAGTACTTC.

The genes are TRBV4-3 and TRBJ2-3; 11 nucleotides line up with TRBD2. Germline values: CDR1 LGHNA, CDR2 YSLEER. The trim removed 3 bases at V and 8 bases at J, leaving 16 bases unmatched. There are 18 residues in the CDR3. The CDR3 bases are TGCGCCAGCAGCCAGGGACTAGCGGACAGTGGTCGTGTGGGTACGCAGTATTTT. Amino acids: CASSQGLADSGRVGTQYF.

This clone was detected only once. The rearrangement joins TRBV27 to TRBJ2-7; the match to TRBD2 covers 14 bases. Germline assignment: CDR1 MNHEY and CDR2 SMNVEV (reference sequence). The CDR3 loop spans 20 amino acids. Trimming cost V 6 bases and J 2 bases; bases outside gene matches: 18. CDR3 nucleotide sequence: TGTGCCAGCAGAAGCAACACGGGACTAGCGGGAGAAAGAAGGCCCTACGAGCAGTACTTC. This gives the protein CASRSNTGLAGERRPYEQYF.

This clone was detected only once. For the CDR3, the DNA is TGTGCCAGCAGTTACAACCGAAACTACGAGCAGTACTTC. This encodes CASSYNRNYEQYF. This sequence joins TRBV28 and TRBJ2-7; D unresolved. V shed 4 bases and J shed 3 bases, with 10 bases lying between them. Germline V gene data show CDR1 as MDHEN and CDR2 as SYDVKM. This CDR3 comprises 13 residues.

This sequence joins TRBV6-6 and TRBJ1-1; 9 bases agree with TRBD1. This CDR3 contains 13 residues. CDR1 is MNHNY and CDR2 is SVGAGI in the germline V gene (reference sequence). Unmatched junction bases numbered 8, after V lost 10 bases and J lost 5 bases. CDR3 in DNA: TGTGCCACTGGGGACAGGGTTGGTACTGAAGCTTTCTTT. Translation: CATGDRVGTEAFF.

In DNA, the CDR3 is TGTGCCAGCTCACCGAGGAACACAGATACGCAGTATTTT. Translated, it gives CASSPRNTDTQYF. V gene TRBV18 combines with J gene TRBJ2-3; D gene unclear. The CDR3 consists of 13 residues. V was pared by 3 bases and J by 2 bases, with 6 bases between. Germline assignment: CDR1 KGHSH and CDR2 LQKENI.

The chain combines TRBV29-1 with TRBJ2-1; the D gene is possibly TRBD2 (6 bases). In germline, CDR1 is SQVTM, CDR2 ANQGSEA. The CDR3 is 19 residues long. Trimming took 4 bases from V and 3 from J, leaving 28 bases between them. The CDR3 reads CSVVGNAQLGLRDYNEQFF. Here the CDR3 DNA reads TGCAGCGTTGTTGGGAACGCGCAATTGGGACTCAGAGACTACAATGAGCAGTTCTTC.

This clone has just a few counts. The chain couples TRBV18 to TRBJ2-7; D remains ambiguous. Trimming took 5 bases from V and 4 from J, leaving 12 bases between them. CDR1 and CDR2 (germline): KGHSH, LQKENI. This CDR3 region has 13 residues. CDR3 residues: CASSWAVPYEQYF. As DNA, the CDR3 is TGTGCCAGCTCATGGGCAGTCCCATACGAGCAGTACTTC.

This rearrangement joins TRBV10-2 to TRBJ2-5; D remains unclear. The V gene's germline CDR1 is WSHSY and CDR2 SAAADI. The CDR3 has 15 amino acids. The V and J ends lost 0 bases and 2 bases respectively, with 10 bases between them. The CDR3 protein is CASSESGKLQETQYF. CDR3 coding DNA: TGCGCCAGCAGTGAGTCAGGAAAACTACAAGAGACCCAGTACTTC.

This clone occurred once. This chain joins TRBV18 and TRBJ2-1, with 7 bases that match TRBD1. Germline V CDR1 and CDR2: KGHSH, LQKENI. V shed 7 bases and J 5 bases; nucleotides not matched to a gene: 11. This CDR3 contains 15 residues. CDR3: CASFSLPGQHNEQFF. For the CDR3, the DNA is TGTGCCAGCTTTTCACTACCGGGACAGCACAATGAGCAGTTCTTC.

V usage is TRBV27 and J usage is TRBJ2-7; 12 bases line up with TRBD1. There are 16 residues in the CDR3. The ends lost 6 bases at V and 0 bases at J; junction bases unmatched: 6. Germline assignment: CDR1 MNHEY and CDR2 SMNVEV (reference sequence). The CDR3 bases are TGTGCCAGCAGGGGGGACAGGGGGCGAAGCTCCTACGAGCAGTACTTC. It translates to CASRGDRGRSSYEQYF.

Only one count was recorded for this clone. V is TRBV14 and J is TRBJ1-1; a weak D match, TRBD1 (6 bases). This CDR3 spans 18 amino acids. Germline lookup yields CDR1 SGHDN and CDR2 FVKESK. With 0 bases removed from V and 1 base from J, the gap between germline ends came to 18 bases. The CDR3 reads CASSQERGAEGWNTEAFF. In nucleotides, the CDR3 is TGTGCCAGCAGCCAAGAACGGGGGGCGGAGGGCTGGAACACTGAAGCTTTCTTT.

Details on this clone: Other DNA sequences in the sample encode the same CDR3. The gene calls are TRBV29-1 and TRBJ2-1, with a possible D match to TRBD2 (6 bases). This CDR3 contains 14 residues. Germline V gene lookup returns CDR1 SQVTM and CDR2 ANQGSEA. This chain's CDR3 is CRTEGDPPYNEQFF. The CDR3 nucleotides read TGCAGGACGGAGGGAGATCCACCCTACAATGAGCAGTTCTTC.

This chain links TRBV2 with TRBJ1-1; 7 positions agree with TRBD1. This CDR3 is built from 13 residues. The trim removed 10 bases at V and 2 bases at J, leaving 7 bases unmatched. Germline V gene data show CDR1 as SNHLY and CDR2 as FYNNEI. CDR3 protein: CATREGGNTEAFF. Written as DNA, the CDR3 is TGTGCCACTAGGGAAGGGGGCAACACTGAAGCTTTCTTT. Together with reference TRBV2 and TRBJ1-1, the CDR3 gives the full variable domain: EPEVTQTPSHQVTQMGQEVILRCVPISNHLYFYWYRQILGQKVEFLVSFYNNEISEKSEIFDDQFSVERPDGSNFTLKIRSTKLEDSAMYFCATREGGNTEAFFGQGTRLTVV.

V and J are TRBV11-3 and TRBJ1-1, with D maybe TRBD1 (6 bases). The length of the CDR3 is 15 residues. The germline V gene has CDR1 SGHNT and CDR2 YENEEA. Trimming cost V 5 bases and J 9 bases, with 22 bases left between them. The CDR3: CASSRDTHPPLKAFF. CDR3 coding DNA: TGTGCCAGCAGCAGGGACACTCATCCCCCCTTGAAAGCTTTCTTT.

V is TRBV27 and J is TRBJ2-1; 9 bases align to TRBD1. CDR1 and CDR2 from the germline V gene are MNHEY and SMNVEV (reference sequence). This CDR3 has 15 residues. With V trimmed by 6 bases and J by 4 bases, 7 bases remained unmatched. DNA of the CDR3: TGTGCCAGCAGCCCGGGACAGGGAAGGTACAATGAGCAGTTCTTC. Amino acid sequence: CASSPGQGRYNEQFF.

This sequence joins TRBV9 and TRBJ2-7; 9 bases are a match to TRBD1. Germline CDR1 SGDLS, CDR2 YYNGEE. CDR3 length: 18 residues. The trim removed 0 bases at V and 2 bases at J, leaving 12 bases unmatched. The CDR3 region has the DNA TGTGCCAGCAGCGTAGTCGGGAGAGACAGGGGGAGGACCTACGAGCAGTACTTC. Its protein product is CASSVVGRDRGRTYEQYF.

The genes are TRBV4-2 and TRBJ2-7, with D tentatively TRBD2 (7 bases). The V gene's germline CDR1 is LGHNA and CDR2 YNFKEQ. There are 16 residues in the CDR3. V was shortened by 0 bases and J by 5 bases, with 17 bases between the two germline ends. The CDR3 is CASSQDRGGGPNEQYF. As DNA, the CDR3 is TGTGCCAGCAGCCAAGATAGGGGGGGAGGGCCCAACGAGCAGTACTTC.